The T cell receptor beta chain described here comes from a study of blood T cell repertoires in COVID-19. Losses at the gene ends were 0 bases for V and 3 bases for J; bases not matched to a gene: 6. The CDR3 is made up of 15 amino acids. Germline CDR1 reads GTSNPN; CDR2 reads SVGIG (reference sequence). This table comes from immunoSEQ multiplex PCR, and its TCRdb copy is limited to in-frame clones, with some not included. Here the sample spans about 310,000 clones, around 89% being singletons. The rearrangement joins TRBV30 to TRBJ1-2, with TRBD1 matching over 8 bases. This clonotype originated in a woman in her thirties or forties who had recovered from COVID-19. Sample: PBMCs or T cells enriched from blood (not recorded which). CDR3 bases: TGTGCCTGGAGTGTGGGGACAGGTATACACTATGGCTACACCTTC. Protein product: CAWSVGTGIHYGYTF.